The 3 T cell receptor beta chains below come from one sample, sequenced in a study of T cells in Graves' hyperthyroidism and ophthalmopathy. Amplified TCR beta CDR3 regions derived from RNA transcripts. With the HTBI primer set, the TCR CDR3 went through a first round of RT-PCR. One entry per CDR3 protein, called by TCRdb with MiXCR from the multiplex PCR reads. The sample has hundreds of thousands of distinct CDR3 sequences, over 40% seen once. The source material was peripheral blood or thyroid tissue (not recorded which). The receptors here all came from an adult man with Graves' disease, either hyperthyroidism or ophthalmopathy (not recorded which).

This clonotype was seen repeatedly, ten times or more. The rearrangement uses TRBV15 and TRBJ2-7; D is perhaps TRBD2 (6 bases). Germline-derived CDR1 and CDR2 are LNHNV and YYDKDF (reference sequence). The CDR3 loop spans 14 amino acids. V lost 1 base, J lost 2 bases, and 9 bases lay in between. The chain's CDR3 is CATSRARGTYEQYF. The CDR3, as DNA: TGTGCCACCAGCAGAGCGCGGGGAACCTACGAGCAGTACTTC.

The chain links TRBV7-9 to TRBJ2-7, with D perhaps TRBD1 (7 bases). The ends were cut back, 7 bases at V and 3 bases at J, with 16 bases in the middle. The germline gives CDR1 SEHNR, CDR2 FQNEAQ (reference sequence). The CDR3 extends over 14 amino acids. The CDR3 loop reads CASINIRGDYEQYF. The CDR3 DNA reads TGTGCCAGCATCAACATCAGGGGGGACTACGAGCAGTACTTC.

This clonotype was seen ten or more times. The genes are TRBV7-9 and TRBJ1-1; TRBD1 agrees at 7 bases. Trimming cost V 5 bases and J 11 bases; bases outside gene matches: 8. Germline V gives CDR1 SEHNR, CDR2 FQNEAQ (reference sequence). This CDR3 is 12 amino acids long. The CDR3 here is CASSLQGPHAFF. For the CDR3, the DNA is TGTGCCAGCAGCCTACAGGGGCCCCATGCTTTCTTT.